This paragraph covers one T cell receptor (beta chain) sequence. Its antigen target is currently unknown. No base quality information exists; no much larger clone differs at one position. TCRbeta CDR3 regions were sequenced with the immunoSEQ Assay. After extraction, genomic DNA underwent amplification by bias-controlled multiplex PCR, followed by high-throughput sequencing. Processing in the source paper ran as follows. Collapsing and filtering of sequences were performed to quantify the absolute abundance of each unique TCRbeta CDR3 region. T cell fraction was estimated by normalizing TCRbeta template counts to usable DNA, which was measured by amplifying reference genes present in all nucleated cells. Repertoire TCRs were annotated as SARS-CoV-2-specific by exact matching of V gene, CDR3 amino acid sequence and J gene to a known reactive TCR set. The reference SARS-CoV-2 TCR set came from MIRA and was filtered for enrichment in COVID-19-positive ImmuneCODE repertoires, removing public or cross-reactive TCRs. Using the MIRA antigens, annotated TCRs were further analysed by specific ORF or by position within an ORF. Breadth was defined as annotated unique rearrangements over total unique productive rearrangements; depth was the summed frequency of those rearrangements. Two-sided Wilcoxon rank-sum tests were used to compare TCR breadth between groups. TCRdb carries this immuneACCESS record with in-frame sequences only. Its versions omit some clonotypes, under half of them owing to an unresolved V gene in the studies checked, with the rest unexplained. The DNA was the basis for D and trimming; V, J and clone size are from that table. For this sample the table gives 250,000 to 300,000 clones, of which around 87% were detected only once. About 3.6% of the sample is taken by the ten largest.

This sample is part of a study of Ad26.COV2.S vaccination and SARS-CoV-2 variants (dated by TCRdb to the early 2020s). Background for the entire study: Vaccine-arm donors came from COV1001, a multicentre, randomized, double-blind, placebo-controlled phase I-IIa trial of Ad26.COV2.S in healthy adults. Ad26.COV2.S was given intramuscularly at 5x10^10 or 1x10^11 viral particles, as a single shot or as two shots 56 days apart. Sequencing of the TCRbeta repertoire served to evaluate the specificity and breadth of SARS-CoV-2-reactive T cell receptors following Ad26.COV2.S vaccination. The TCR-sequenced set comprised approximately 32 samples: around 20 Ad26.COV2.S vaccine recipients, 5 placebo recipients and 8 SARS-CoV-2 convalescent individuals. Trial participants were randomized into five groups of five, in which low-dose or high-dose Ad26.COV2.S was given once or twice, or placebo was given on both occasions. Throughout the experiments and outcome assessment, investigators stayed blinded to trial group allocation. Results the study describes overall, beyond this receptor: Compared with placebo recipients, Ad26.COV2.S recipients showed higher spike-specific TCR breadth (P = 0.0014). It was noted by the authors that total T cell responses may have been underestimated by the TCR breadth and depth analyses. After vaccination, substantial breadth of spike-specific CD8+ and CD4+ T cell responses was reported. The study was not powered for comparison of responses between vaccine doses or regimens. Vaccine and placebo recipients had similar non-spike TCR breadth, a finding consistent with the vaccine containing only spike.

The sample's treatment or condition label is to be understood as: around 19 received Ad26.COV2.S at low or high dose, single or two shots; about five received placebo; per-sample allocation not given. For vaccine and placebo recipients, repertoires were sequenced using samples collected on day 63 after the first injection. In Cohort 1b, some 25 adults aged 18-55 years were enrolled at a single site in Boston, USA, between 29 July and 7 August 2020. Ad26.COV2.S consisted of a replication-incompetent adenovirus type 26 vector by which a prefusion-stabilized SARS-CoV-2 spike protein from the original Wuhan strain was expressed. V is clipped by 3 bases and J by 5 bases, and the sequence between their germline boundaries is 13 bases long. The CDR3 has 15 amino acids, counting the end cysteine and phenylalanine. Only the CDR3 part of the read is kept: 45 bases, read in frame from the first base. Via the germline V gene (reference sequence), CDR1 is LNHDA and CDR2 SQIVND.

The sequencing used peripheral blood, collected in a trial of Ad26.COV2.S vaccine versus placebo. The origin of this receptor is a person aged 18-65 years who received the Ad26.COV2.S COVID-19 vaccine or a placebo. The chain links TRBV19 with TRBJ2-2, with a tentative D gene TRBD1 over 6 matching bases. CDR3 protein: CASSIVGARTGELFF. The nucleotides are TGTGCCAGTAGTATTGTGGGGGCCAGAACCGGGGAGCTGTTTTTT.